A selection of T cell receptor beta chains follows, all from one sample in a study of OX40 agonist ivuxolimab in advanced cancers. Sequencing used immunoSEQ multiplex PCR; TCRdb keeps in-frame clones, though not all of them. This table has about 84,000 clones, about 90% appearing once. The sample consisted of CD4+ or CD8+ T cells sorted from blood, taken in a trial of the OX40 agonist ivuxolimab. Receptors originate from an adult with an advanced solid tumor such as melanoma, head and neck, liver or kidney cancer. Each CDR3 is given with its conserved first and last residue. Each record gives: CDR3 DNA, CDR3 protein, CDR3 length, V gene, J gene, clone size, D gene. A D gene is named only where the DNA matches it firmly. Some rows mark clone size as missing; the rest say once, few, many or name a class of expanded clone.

TGTGCCAGCAGCTTAAACGTGGCAGCAGATGGCTACACCTTC,CASSLNVAADGYTF,14,TRBV7-3,TRBJ1-2,NA,NA
TGTGCCAGCAGCACGGACGGCAACACTGAAGCTTTCTTT,CASSTDGNTEAFF,13,TRBV7-2,TRBJ1-1,NA,NA
TGCGCCAGCAGTGAGGGGACGCCTGGAAACACCATATATTTT,CASSEGTPGNTIYF,14,TRBV5-1,TRBJ1-3,NA,NA
TGTGCCAGTAGTATAGACAACAGCCTCTACGAGCAGTACTTC,CASSIDNSLYEQYF,14,TRBV19,TRBJ2-7,NA,NA
TGCGCCAGCAGCTTGGGAGGGGTCGGTGGCACAGATACGCAGTATTTT,CASSLGGVGGTDTQYF,16,TRBV5-1,TRBJ2-3,NA,NA
TGTGCCAGCACTGACACCGGGACACCTAACTATGGCTACACCTTC,CASTDTGTPNYGYTF,15,TRBV28,TRBJ1-2,NA,NA
TGCGCCAGCAGCCATGATAGCTTAGCGGGGGGATACTCCTACGAGCAGTACTTC,CASSHDSLAGGYSYEQYF,18,TRBV4-3,TRBJ2-7,NA,TRBD2
TGTGCCAGCAGCTTGTACTCCGCGGGGCGTTACAATGAGCAGTTCTTC,CASSLYSAGRYNEQFF,16,TRBV5-6,TRBJ2-1,NA,NA
TGTGCCAGCAGCTTTAGGACAGGGGGCAATCAGCCCCAGCATTTT,CASSFRTGGNQPQHF,15,TRBV7-2,TRBJ1-5,NA,TRBD1
TGTGCCTGCAGTTCTACCGAAGAGCAGTTCTTC,CACSSTEEQFF,11,TRBV7-6,TRBJ2-1,NA,NA
TGTGCCAGCAGCTTGGTGGCTAGCGGGGGGATGGAGCAGTTCTTC,CASSLVASGGMEQFF,15,TRBV5-5,TRBJ2-1,NA,TRBD2
TGCGCCAGCAGTGACCCTGGGGTTACGTACAATGAGCAGTTCTTC,CASSDPGVTYNEQFF,15,TRBV10-1,TRBJ2-1,NA,NA
TGTGCCAGCAGCCAAGACGGATACGATAATTCACCCCTCCACTTT,CASSQDGYDNSPLHF,15,TRBV4-2,TRBJ1-6,NA,NA
TGTGCCAGCTTTGGGTCATGGGTAGGGTCTGGGGCCAACGTCCTGACTTTC,CASFGSWVGSGANVLTF,17,TRBV5-6,TRBJ2-6,NA,NA
TGTGCCACCGCTAGCGGGAGCACCTACAATGAGCAGTTCTTC,CATASGSTYNEQFF,14,TRBV10-3,TRBJ2-1,NA,TRBD2
TGTGCCAGCAGCCAGACAGGGGGTTGGGGCTACACCTTC,CASSQTGGWGYTF,13,TRBV6-5,TRBJ1-2,few,TRBD1
TGTGCCAGCAGTCGGACTGACAGGGAAGGTGGCTACACCTTC,CASSRTDREGGYTF,14,TRBV11-3,TRBJ1-2,NA,TRBD1
TGTGCCAGCTATGGTCGCATAGCGTCCCAACACGAGCAGTACTTC,CASYGRIASQHEQYF,15,TRBV2,TRBJ2-7,NA,NA